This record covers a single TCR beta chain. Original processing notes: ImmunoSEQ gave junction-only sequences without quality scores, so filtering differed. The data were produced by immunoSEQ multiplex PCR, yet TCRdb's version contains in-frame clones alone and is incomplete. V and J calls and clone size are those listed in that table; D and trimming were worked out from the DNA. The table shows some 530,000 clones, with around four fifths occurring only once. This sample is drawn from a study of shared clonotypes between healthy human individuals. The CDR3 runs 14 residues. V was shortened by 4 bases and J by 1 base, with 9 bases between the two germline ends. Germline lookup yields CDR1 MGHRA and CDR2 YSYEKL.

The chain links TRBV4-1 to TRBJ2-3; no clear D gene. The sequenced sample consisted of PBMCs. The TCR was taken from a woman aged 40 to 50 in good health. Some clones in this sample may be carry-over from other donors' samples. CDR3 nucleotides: TGCGCCAGCAGCCCTTCGGCTGGCACAGATACGCAGTATTTT. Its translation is CASSPSAGTDTQYF.